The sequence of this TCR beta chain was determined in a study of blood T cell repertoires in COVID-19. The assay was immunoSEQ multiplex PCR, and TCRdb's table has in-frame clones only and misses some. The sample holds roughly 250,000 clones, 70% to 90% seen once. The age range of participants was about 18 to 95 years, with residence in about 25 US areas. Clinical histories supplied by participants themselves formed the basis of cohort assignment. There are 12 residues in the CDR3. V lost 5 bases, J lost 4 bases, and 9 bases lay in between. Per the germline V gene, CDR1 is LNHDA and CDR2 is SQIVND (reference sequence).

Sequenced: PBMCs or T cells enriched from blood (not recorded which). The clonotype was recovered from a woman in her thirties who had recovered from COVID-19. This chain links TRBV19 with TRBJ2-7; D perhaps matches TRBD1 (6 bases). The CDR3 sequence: CASSGGRYEQYF. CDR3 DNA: TGTGCCAGTAGTGGGGGCCGATACGAGCAGTACTTC.